This TCR beta chain derives from a study of shared clonotypes between healthy human individuals. Study-wide background: Samples came from a couple of female and a few male donors aged 18 to 49. Overall study results and limits: Generally, estimated richness proved larger in naive subsets than it did in memory subsets.

It was across several immunoSEQ plates that each subset's genomic DNA was evenly split. Assay used: immunoSEQ multiplex PCR; TCRdb lists only in-frame clones, some missing. The sample yields 600,000 to 750,000 clones, roughly 78% seen once. This clone was detected once. The antigen is undetermined. The CDR3 spans 16 residues. Germline CDR1 and CDR2: LGHNA and YNFKEQ. Trimming at V came to 4 bases and at J to 2 bases, leaving 7 bases not matched to a gene. The TCR was taken from a woman in her thirties in good health. Sequencing used memory CD4+ T cells sorted from blood. Stated subset: CD45RA-negative fraction. The rearrangement uses TRBV4-2 and TRBJ2-5; TRBD2 matches at 10 bases. The CDR3: CASSPGLAKPQETQYF. The CDR3 nucleotides are TGTGCCAGCAGCCCGGGACTAGCGAAGCCTCAAGAGACCCAGTACTTC.